The next 5 T cell receptor beta chains were all read from a single sample in a study of PD-L1 blockade in urothelial cancer. Time point described: pretreatment peripheral blood. Assay: immunoSEQ multiplex PCR; the TCRdb copy retains only in-frame clones and omits some. The sample carries 40,000 to 60,000 clones, approximately 85% recorded once. The sequences come from PBMCs, collected around atezolizumab (anti-PD-L1) treatment. The receptors originated from a man between 65 and 79 years old with urothelial cancer.

The J gene is TRBJ2-7, the V gene TRBV28; a weak D match, TRBD2 (5 bases). The V and J ends lost 5 bases and 0 bases respectively, with 17 bases between them. The CDR3 spans 16 residues. Germline CDR1 is MDHEN and CDR2 is SYDVKM. CDR3 amino acids: CASSRNPDFSSYEQYF. The CDR3 DNA reads as TGTGCCAGCAGTCGAAATCCGGACTTCAGCTCCTACGAGCAGTACTTC.

This clone was seen a single time. This sequence joins TRBV14 and TRBJ2-7, with 7 bases that match TRBD1. The CDR3 consists of 14 residues. In germline, CDR1 is SGHDN, CDR2 FVKESK. Unmatched junction bases numbered 5, after V lost 4 bases and J lost 2 bases. CDR3 DNA: TGTGCCAGCAGCCCTAGACAGGGACCCTACGAGCAGTACTTC. Translation gives CASSPRQGPYEQYF.

This chain links TRBV4-1 with TRBJ1-4; D gene unclear. Germline lookup yields CDR1 MGHRA and CDR2 YSYEKL. CDR3 length: 14 residues. The germline V and J ends were trimmed by 1 base and 3 bases, with 6 bases remaining between them. CDR3 coding DNA: TGCGCCAGCAGCCAAGTCTCGTCTAATGAAAAACTGTTTTTT. Amino acids: CASSQVSSNEKLFF.

V and J are TRBV12-1 and TRBJ2-7; the table's D call of TRBD2 was not tested on the DNA. TRBV12-1 is shown as a pseudogene. The CDR3 runs to 16 residues. CDR3 residues: CASSYVPGLAAYEQYF. In DNA form, the CDR3 reads TGTGCCAGCAGCTACGTACCGGGACTAGCGGCATACGAGCAGTACTTC.

The rearrangement joins TRBV29-1 to TRBJ1-1, with D possibly matching TRBD1 (5 bases). The CDR3 has 12 residues. Germline CDR1 and CDR2: SQVTM and ANQGSEA. V shed 4 bases and J shed 1 base, with 7 bases lying between them. CDR3 sequence reads: CSVVTANTEAFF. The CDR3 DNA reads TGCAGCGTTGTGACAGCGAACACTGAAGCTTTCTTT.